One sample yielded the 8 T cell receptor beta chains listed below, sequenced in a study of T cells after yellow fever vaccination. TCRdb re-called the 5' RACE reads through MiXCR, storing one row per CDR3 protein. The table includes 450,000 to 550,000 distinct CDR3 sequences, about 19% detected once. The sequencing used PBMCs, collected 15 days after the yellow fever booster vaccination. The source is a man aged 25-45 years who received the YFV17D yellow fever vaccine.

The table lists this clonotype with a few counts. This chain joins TRBV7-8 and TRBJ2-3; no definite D call. The CDR3 length is 15 residues. Germline V gene sequence: CDR1 SGHVS, CDR2 FQNEAQ. V was pared by 2 bases and J by 6 bases, with 15 bases between. CDR3 DNA: TGTGCCAGCAGCTTAACAGTGCTGAGTCTTGATACGCAGTATTTT. It is translated as CASSLTVLSLDTQYF.

The genes are TRBV7-9 and TRBJ2-2; 9 positions agree with TRBD2. This CDR3 has 16 amino acids. Germline CDR1 SEHNR, CDR2 FQNEAQ (reference sequence). J gave up 0 bases and V 10 bases, and 9 bases lay outside the gene matches. The chain's CDR3 is CAIGPGLAPNTGELFF. CDR3 in DNA: TGTGCCATCGGCCCTGGACTAGCGCCGAACACCGGGGAGCTGTTTTTT.

This clonotype was picked up a small number of times. This chain uses TRBV5-1 with TRBJ1-6; a possible D gene is TRBD1 (6 bases). V was cut by 3 bases and J by 7 bases, with 17 bases left in between. Germline CDR1 SGHRS, CDR2 YFSETQ. This CDR3 comprises 16 residues. Here the CDR3 reads CASSSGGGPGNSPLHF. DNA of the CDR3: TGCGCCAGCAGCTCCGGCGGGGGGCCAGGGAATTCACCCCTCCACTTT.

This clonotype has just a few counts. The chain couples TRBV5-1 to TRBJ1-1; the D gene is possibly TRBD1 (6 bases). Germline V gives CDR1 SGHRS, CDR2 YFSETQ. The CDR3 covers 15 residues. V shed 0 bases and J shed 0 bases, with 9 bases lying between them. CDR3 sequence reads: CASSLEGGMNTEAFF. For the CDR3, the DNA is TGCGCCAGCAGCTTGGAGGGGGGGATGAACACTGAAGCTTTCTTT.

The CDR3 sequence is CASSLGTSGKTYEQYF. CDR3 DNA: TGTGCCAGCAGCTTGGGGACTAGCGGGAAAACCTACGAGCAGTACTTC. The rearrangement joins TRBV5-5 to TRBJ2-7, with TRBD2 matching 12 bases. V shed 0 bases, J shed 2 bases, and the junction held 3 bases outside the gene matches. The CDR3 totals 16 residues. Germline V gives CDR1 SGHKS, CDR2 YYEKEE (reference sequence).

V is TRBV29-1 and J is TRBJ2-1; 9 nucleotides align to TRBD2. J lost 2 bases, V lost 6 bases, and 11 bases had no gene match. The germline gives CDR1 SQVTM, CDR2 ANQGSEA. This CDR3 has 16 amino acids. CDR3 protein: CSVLPAQREAYNEQFF. In nucleotides, the CDR3 is TGCAGCGTCCTTCCTGCTCAGCGGGAGGCCTACAATGAGCAGTTCTTC.

A few counts support this clonotype. The chain combines TRBV5-1 with TRBJ2-5, with a possible D match to TRBD1 (6 bases). Germline V gene data show CDR1 as SGHRS and CDR2 as YFSETQ. The CDR3 extends over 13 amino acids. With 5 bases removed from V and 4 bases from J, the gap between germline ends came to 12 bases. The CDR3, as DNA: TGCGCCAGCAGTACTACAGGGATAGAGACCCAGTACTTC. Protein product: CASSTTGIETQYF.

The J gene is TRBJ2-1, the V gene TRBV24-1; perhaps TRBD2 as D (5 bases). With 9 bases removed from V and 1 base from J, the gap between germline ends came to 12 bases. CDR3 size: 14 residues. In germline, CDR1 is KGHDR, CDR2 SFDVKD. The CDR3 nucleotides read TGTGCCACCGCTGGAAGCGGATCCTACAATGAGCAGTTCTTC. Protein product: CATAGSGSYNEQFF.